A selection of T cell receptor beta chains follows, all from one sample in a study of cytomegalovirus exposure and HLA in healthy donors. The repertoire was sequenced with immunoSEQ multiplex PCR; TCRdb's copy has only in-frame clones and lacks some. The table shows some 95,000 clones, with around 80% occurring only once. Sequenced material: PBMCs. The receptors were sampled from a man aged 25 to 40 in good health and CMV-seronegative. Both conserved end residues are part of each CDR3. The D gene is left open where the match is weak. Rows may omit the clone size; those that give it use once, few, many or a size class.

j_call,v_call,clone_size,d_call,cdr3_aa,cdr3_nt
TRBJ1-2,TRBV19,-,-,CASSTAGAVVYGYTF,TGTGCCAGTAGTACAGCAGGGGCGGTGGTTTATGGCTACACCTTC
TRBJ2-7,TRBV4-2,few,TRBD2,CASSQSPSTSGGTYEQYF,TGTGCCAGCAGCCAGAGTCCTTCCACTAGCGGGGGAACCTACGAGCAGTACTTC
TRBJ2-7,TRBV6-1,-,TRBD1,CASSEGDRTEQYF,TGTGCCAGCAGTGAAGGGGACAGGACAGAGCAGTACTTC
TRBJ1-4,TRBV5-1,-,-,CASREGTPDEKLFF,TGCGCCAGCAGGGAGGGGACCCCCGATGAAAAACTGTTTTTT
TRBJ2-3,TRBV7-2,-,TRBD1,CASSRSNRGWTDTQYF,TGTGCCAGCAGCAGGAGCAACAGGGGTTGGACAGATACGCAGTATTTT
TRBJ2-7,TRBV29-1,-,TRBD2,CSVDVLAGAPSRYEQYF,TGCAGCGTTGACGTACTAGCGGGAGCTCCTAGCCGTTACGAGCAGTACTTC
TRBJ1-1,TRBV15,-,-,CATSNRDKRSIAFF,TGTGCCACCAGCAACCGGGACAAGCGCTCAATAGCTTTCTTT
TRBJ2-5,TRBV7-2,-,-,CASSLNSGETRYF,TGTGCCAGCAGCTTAAACAGCGGCGAGACCCGGTACTTC
TRBJ2-3,TRBV2,-,-,CASSDPLGAKDTQYF,TGTGCCAGCAGTGACCCTTTGGGGGCAAAGGATACGCAGTATTTT
TRBJ2-7,TRBV6-5,-,TRBD1,CASSPQGVSYEQYF,TGTGCCAGCAGCCCGCAGGGGGTGTCCTACGAGCAGTACTTC
TRBJ2-7,TRBV7-9,-,-,CASSKLAFEQYF,TGTGCCAGCAGCAAACTAGCATTCGAGCAGTACTTC
TRBJ2-1,TRBV5-4,-,-,CASSLEVTSDEQFF,TGTGCCAGCAGCCTCGAAGTTACCAGCGATGAGCAGTTCTTC
TRBJ2-7,TRBV30,-,TRBD1,CAWSGRLAGTGGDYEQYF,TGTGCCTGGAGTGGACGGCTAGCCGGGACAGGTGGGGACTACGAGCAGTACTTC
TRBJ2-7,TRBV5-4,few,-,CASSTQPGVIYEQYF,TGTGCCAGCAGCACTCAGCCAGGGGTCATCTACGAGCAGTACTTC
TRBJ2-2,TRBV7-3,-,-,CASSAGTPGGELFF,TGTGCCAGCAGCGCCGGGACACCCGGCGGGGAGCTGTTTTTT
TRBJ1-2,TRBV30,-,-,CAQDSNYGYTF,TGTGCTCAGGACAGCAACTATGGCTACACCTTC
TRBJ2-1,TRBV5-6,-,TRBD2,CASSLGGQRGGPNEQFF,TGTGCCAGCAGCTTGGGGGGCCAGCGGGGGGGCCCCAATGAGCAGTTCTTC
TRBJ2-2,TRBV7-9,-,TRBD2,CASSPPESAGDLTGELFF,TGTGCCAGCAGCCCACCAGAGAGCGCGGGAGACCTCACCGGGGAGCTGTTTTTT
TRBJ2-5,TRBV5-1,few,-,CASSLERGGEGQYF,TGCGCCAGCAGCTTGGAACGGGGCGGGGAAGGCCAGTACTTC
TRBJ2-1,TRBV5-3,-,-,CARLPTGTPYNEQFF,TGTGCCAGACTTCCGACAGGGACTCCCTACAATGAGCAGTTCTTC
TRBJ1-5,TRBV5-1,-,TRBD1,CASSLGDRDQPQHF,TGCGCCAGCAGCTTGGGGGACAGGGATCAGCCCCAGCATTTT
TRBJ1-5,TRBV19,-,-,CASKGVGAGQPQHF,TGTGCCAGTAAGGGGGTGGGGGCTGGTCAGCCCCAGCATTTT
TRBJ1-1,TRBV7-2,-,-,CASSLMALNTEAFF,TGTGCCAGCAGCTTAATGGCACTGAACACTGAAGCTTTCTTT
TRBJ2-2,TRBV5-1,-,-,CASSSNTGELFF,TGCGCCAGCAGCTCTAACACCGGGGAGCTGTTTTTT
TRBJ2-7,TRBV11-2,-,TRBD2,CASSLGGTSGRTYEQYF,TGTGCCAGCAGCTTAGGTGGTACTAGCGGGAGAACGTACGAGCAGTACTTC
TRBJ1-2,TRBV29-1,-,-,CSVPGQGGGYTF,TGCAGCGTCCCTGGTCAGGGAGGAGGCTACACCTTC
TRBJ2-5,TRBV11-2,-,-,CASSLGLGQETQYF,TGTGCCAGCAGCTTAGGACTAGGACAAGAGACCCAGTACTTC
TRBJ2-2,TRBV6-1,-,TRBD2,CASKREGLTGELFF,TGTGCCAGCAAGCGGGAGGGTCTTACCGGGGAGCTGTTTTTT
TRBJ1-2,TRBV30,-,-,CAWSSGASGYTF,TGTGCCTGGAGTTCAGGGGCATCGGGCTACACCTTC
TRBJ2-5,TRBV4-1,-,-,CASSQVGKETQYF,TGCGCCAGCAGCCAAGTCGGGAAAGAGACCCAGTACTTC
TRBJ2-7,TRBV29-1,once,-,CSVEQGLYEQYF,TGCAGCGTCGAACAGGGTCTCTACGAGCAGTACTTC
TRBJ1-5,TRBV28,-,TRBD1,CASSTTGQGVNQPQHF,TGTGCCAGCAGTACAACGGGACAGGGTGTCAATCAGCCCCAGCATTTT
TRBJ2-7,TRBV10-3,-,TRBD1,CAISSTGGPGYEQYF,TGTGCCATCAGCTCAACAGGGGGCCCAGGGTACGAGCAGTACTTC
TRBJ1-4,TRBV30,-,-,CAWSFGATNEKLFF,TGTGCCTGGAGCTTCGGTGCAACTAATGAAAAACTGTTTTTT
TRBJ2-7,TRBV7-9,-,-,CASSLLGTQYEQYF,TGTGCCAGCAGCTTACTCGGGACACAGTACGAGCAGTACTTC
TRBJ2-3,TRBV29-1,-,-,CSVRVSGPTDTQYF,TGCAGCGTTAGGGTTAGCGGACCCACAGATACGCAGTATTTT
TRBJ1-6,TRBV7-2,-,TRBD1,CASSNSRGVSSPLHF,TGTGCCAGCAGCAATTCCAGGGGGGTGAGTTCACCCCTCCACTTT
TRBJ1-5,TRBV30,-,-,CAFGSSNQPQHF,TGTGCCTTTGGGAGTAGCAATCAGCCCCAGCATTTT